Below are 2 T cell receptor beta chains sequenced from a single sample in a study of blood T cell repertoires in COVID-19. Assay used: immunoSEQ multiplex PCR; TCRdb lists only in-frame clones, some missing. This repertoire shows 200,000 to 250,000 clones, roughly 84% found once; its top ten account for around 0.89%. Sequenced sample: peripheral blood. Receptors originate from a man between 40 and 49 years old with acute or convalescent COVID-19.

This clone was detected once. The chain combines TRBV7-2 with TRBJ2-1; 7 bases agree with TRBD2. CDR3 length equals 14 residues. Germline loops: CDR1 SGHTA, CDR2 FQGNSA. V was clipped by 4 bases and J by 2 bases; unmatched bases: 2. CDR3 region: CASSSGLPYNEQFF. The CDR3 nucleotides read TGTGCCAGCAGCTCGGGACTACCCTACAATGAGCAGTTCTTC.

The chain carries TRBV11-2 and TRBJ1-3, with 7 bases identical to TRBD1. With V trimmed by 0 bases and J by 0 bases, 2 bases remained unmatched. CDR3 length: 16 residues. CDR1 and CDR2 from the germline V gene are SGHAT and FQNNGV. For the CDR3, the DNA is TGTGCCAGCAGCTTAGAGAGGGGGCTCTCTGGAAACACCATATATTTT. It specifies CASSLERGLSGNTIYF.